This T cell receptor (beta chain) derives from a study of cytomegalovirus exposure and HLA in healthy donors. The overall study: An early data release held some 85 million unique TCRs from HLA-typed donors. Study-wide findings and caveats: Later on, an analysis tied 15,000 to 20,000 TCR beta sequences to HLA alleles at 0.05 false discovery rate. The study listed about 150 cytomegalovirus-associated TCR beta chains. TRBV6-2, TRBV6-3 and other indistinguishable V segments were excluded.

A word on this clone: Its antigen is currently unknown. The junction differs from germline at one of its ends, possibly a read error.

PCR involved 60 Vbeta and 13 Jbeta primers. Sequencing was performed with immunoSEQ multiplex PCR; in TCRdb, only in-frame clones are kept and a portion is missing. Across 63,000 or so clones, the top ten clones capture about 15% of the sample. Germline V gene data show CDR1 as LNHNV and CDR2 as YYDKDF (reference sequence). CDR3 length equals 13 residues. Material for sequencing was PBMCs. The receptor's source is a boy younger than 18 in good health and CMV-seronegative. The chain recombines TRBV15 with TRBJ1-1; 7 nucleotides agree with TRBD1. The CDR3 DNA sequence: TGTGCCACCAGCTCTTTTCGTACAGGGGTAGATGACTTT. Residues: CATSSFRTGVDDF.